These 15 T cell receptor beta chains share one sample of origin, sequenced in a study of spatial heterogeneity in lung cancer. Specified time point: sample taken at primary tumor resection. Sequencing was performed on whole RNA extracted from tumor and nontumor lung tissue, or from frozen PBMC, and the material was left unsorted. TCRdb reprocessed the 5' RACE reads via MiXCR and lists one record per CDR3 protein. The sample includes about 45,000 distinct CDR3 sequences, roughly 7% of them seen just once. Sequenced material: PBMCs, taken at surgery. These receptors came from a female donor with early-stage non-small cell lung cancer.

In its sample, this clonotype is large. The chain has TRBV20-1 and TRBJ2-3; 9 bases map to TRBD1. The CDR3 length is 16 residues. Looked up from germline, CDR1 is DFQATT and CDR2 is SNEGSKA (reference sequence). V was clipped by 0 bases and J by 1 base; unmatched bases: 5. The DNA for the CDR3 is TGCAGTGCTAGAGATCGGGACAGGGAGGGCACAGATACGCAGTATTTT. This gives the protein CSARDRDREGTDTQYF.

The table lists this clonotype with many counts. The CDR3 protein is CASNRVLQETQYF. The CDR3 DNA follows: TGTGCCAGCAACAGGGTTTTGCAAGAGACCCAGTACTTC. The chain combines TRBV18 with TRBJ2-5; tentatively, D is TRBD1 (6 bases). V was trimmed by 8 bases and J by 2 bases, leaving 12 bases between them. Germline lookup yields CDR1 KGHSH and CDR2 LQKENI. There are 13 residues in the CDR3.

The chain uses TRBV29-1 and TRBJ2-3, with D unresolved. V was pared by 3 bases and J by 2 bases, with 12 bases between. Germline V gives CDR1 SQVTM, CDR2 ANQGSEA. CDR3 length: 14 residues. The CDR3 here is CSVDRSGSTDTQYF. The CDR3 region has the DNA TGCAGCGTTGACCGGAGTGGGTCCACAGATACGCAGTATTTT.

This clonotype was counted ten times or more. This sequence joins TRBV4-1 and TRBJ2-3; D gene ambiguous. Germline V gives CDR1 MGHRA, CDR2 YSYEKL. The V and J ends lost 1 base and 2 bases respectively, with 7 bases between them. The CDR3 runs to 14 residues. CDR3 region: CASSQVGYTDTQYF. Written as DNA, the CDR3 is TGCGCCAGCAGCCAAGTGGGTTACACAGATACGCAGTATTTT.

In its sample, this clonotype was seen a few times. The chain recombines TRBV5-1 with TRBJ1-2; D uncertain. From germline, CDR1 is SGHRS and CDR2 YFSETQ. The length of the CDR3 is 13 residues. V lost 5 bases, J lost 4 bases, and 12 bases lay in between. The CDR3 spells CASRIQEAYGYTF. The CDR3 nucleotides read TGCGCCAGCAGGATCCAGGAGGCCTATGGCTACACCTTC.

This clonotype was seen only a few times. The rearrangement uses TRBV5-5 and TRBJ2-5; 9 bases line up with TRBD2. Germline V gene data show CDR1 as SGHKS and CDR2 as YYEKEE (reference sequence). The CDR3 covers 16 residues. Unmatched junction bases numbered 11, after V lost 4 bases and J lost 4 bases. The CDR3: CASSTHERGVAETQYF. The CDR3 bases are TGTGCCAGCAGCACGCACGAGCGGGGGGTTGCAGAGACCCAGTACTTC. Filled out from reference TRBV5-5 and TRBJ2-5, the complete variable domain reads DAGVTQSPTHLIKTRGQQVTLRCSPISGHKSVSWYQQVLGQGPQFIFQYYEKEERGRGNFPDRFSARQFPNYSSELNVNALLLGDSALYLCASSTHERGVAETQYFGPGTRLLVL.

The chain joins TRBV6-5 to TRBJ1-1, with D perhaps TRBD1 (6 bases). In germline, CDR1 is MNHEY, CDR2 SVGAGI. CDR3 length equals 13 residues. V lost 0 bases and J 5 bases, leaving 7 bases between the germline ends. CDR3 region: CASSYSRGTEAFF. As DNA, the CDR3 is TGTGCCAGCAGTTACTCCAGGGGAACTGAAGCTTTCTTT.

In this sample, this clonotype turned up many times. V and J are TRBV20-1 and TRBJ1-3; 8 bases fit TRBD1. Germline V gene sequence: CDR1 DFQATT, CDR2 SNEGSKA (reference sequence). The CDR3 runs 13 residues. After removal of 5 bases from V and 8 bases from J, the junction contained 8 bases not matched to a gene. CDR3 residues: CSAPRAGGDTIYF. CDR3 coding DNA: TGCAGTGCTCCAAGGGCAGGGGGCGACACCATATATTTT.

The table lists this clonotype with a few counts. The rearrangement links TRBV2 to TRBJ1-6; D is possibly TRBD1 (6 bases). The ends were cut back, 3 bases at V and 8 bases at J, with 11 bases in the middle. This CDR3 spans 14 amino acids. Germline V gene sequence: CDR1 SNHLY, CDR2 FYNNEI. CDR3 in DNA: TGTGCCAGCAGTGACCACAGGGAACATTCACCCCTCCACTTT. It translates to CASSDHREHSPLHF. The whole variable domain, remainder taken from reference TRBV2 and TRBJ1-6, is EPEVTQTPSHQVTQMGQEVILRCVPISNHLYFYWYRQILGQKVEFLVSFYNNEISEKSEIFDDQFSVERPDGSNFTLKIRSTKLEDSAMYFCASSDHREHSPLHFGNGTRLTVT.

Many counts were recorded for this clonotype. The chain uses TRBV3-1 and TRBJ1-1; 8 bases fit TRBD1. CDR3 size: 14 residues. Germline CDR1 is LGHDT and CDR2 is YNNKEL (reference sequence). Losses at the gene ends were 4 bases for V and 1 base for J; bases not matched to a gene: 2. CDR3 sequence: CASSRGTGNTEAFF. DNA for the CDR3: TGTGCCAGCAGCCGCGGGACAGGGAACACTGAAGCTTTCTTT.

The chain is built from TRBV7-9 and TRBJ2-1, with 9 positions matching TRBD1. Trimming took 5 bases from V and 6 from J; bases not matched to a gene: 8. Germline V gene data show CDR1 as SEHNR and CDR2 as FQNEAQ (reference sequence). The CDR3 length is 15 residues. The CDR3: CASSHPGQGFNEQFF. Written as DNA, the CDR3 is TGTGCCAGCAGCCATCCGGGACAGGGTTTCAATGAGCAGTTCTTC. The entire variable domain, with the rest obtained from reference TRBV7-9 and TRBJ2-1, is as follows: DTGVSQNPRHKITKRGQNVTFRCDPISEHNRLYWYRQTLGQGPEFLTYFQNEAQLEKSRLLSDRFSAERPKGSFSTLEIQRTEQGDSAMYLCASSHPGQGFNEQFFGPGTRLTVL.

This clonotype was counted at least ten times. The rearrangement links TRBV6-4 to TRBJ2-1, with 7 bases fitting TRBD1. The trim removed 4 bases at V and 6 bases at J, leaving 6 bases unmatched. CDR1 MRHNA and CDR2 SNTAGT come from the germline V gene. The CDR3 sequence is 14 residues long. CDR3 in amino acids: CASSAVGQVNEQFF. The CDR3 DNA sequence: TGTGCCAGCAGTGCTGTAGGACAGGTCAATGAGCAGTTCTTC.

The sample holds many counts of this clonotype. The V call is TRBV12-3 or TRBV12-4, the J call TRBJ2-1; 7 bases agree with TRBD1. V was clipped by 4 bases and J by 7 bases; unmatched bases: 10. This CDR3 spans 15 amino acids. As DNA, the CDR3 is TGTGCCAGCAGTTCCCGCTCGACAGGGTGGAATGAGCAGTTCTTC. Amino acids: CASSSRSTGWNEQFF.

This clonotype was seen at least ten times. The chain uses TRBV24-1 and TRBJ1-1, with D unclear. V was cut by 2 bases and J by 8 bases, with 8 bases left in between. Germline V gives CDR1 KGHDR, CDR2 SFDVKD. The CDR3 is made up of 12 amino acids. CDR3 in amino acids: CATSDSSEEAFF. The CDR3 DNA sequence: TGTGCCACCAGTGATTCAAGCGAAGAAGCTTTCTTT.

This clonotype was recorded many times. V gene TRBV7-9 combines with J gene TRBJ2-5; 10 bases map to TRBD2. Germline CDR1 and CDR2: SEHNR and FQNEAQ (reference sequence). The CDR3 spans 14 residues. Trimming cost V 4 bases and J 4 bases; bases outside gene matches: 3. The CDR3, as DNA: TGTGCCAGCAGCTCCAGCGGGGGGGGAGAGACCCAGTACTTC. This translates into CASSSSGGGETQYF.